The clone carrying this T cell receptor (beta chain) occurred a few times. What it binds is unknown. The sample is drawn from a study of tumor-infiltrating lymphocytes in localized non-small cell lung cancer. CDR1 is MDHEN, CDR2 SYDVKM, per germline. This CDR3 has 16 amino acids. The V gene end was trimmed by 5 bases and the J gene end by 8 bases; junction bases not matched to a gene: 10. Assay used: immunoSEQ multiplex PCR; TCRdb lists only in-frame clones, some missing. The sample lists over 15,000 clones; approximately 70% were seen once. General study points: Available tissue quantity limited TCR sequencing to a patient subset. Recurrence-free survival showed no association with tumor T-cell fraction.

The clonotype originates from a human donor with non-small cell lung cancer. The sample was lung tumor tissue. V and J are TRBV28 and TRBJ1-6, with 9 bases matching TRBD1. The CDR3: CASSLNRQGEYSPLHF. DNA of the CDR3: TGTGCCAGCAGTCTCAATCGACAGGGGGAATATTCACCCCTCCACTTT.